This T cell receptor beta chain came from a study of post-analysis software for immune sequencing data. Study background: Patients had relapsing-remitting, secondary progressive or progressive-relapsing multiple sclerosis; some lacked subtype.

Unique molecular identifiers were built into the TCR beta cDNA libraries. Some 500,000 cDNA molecules were recovered from an input of 1 to 10 million T cells. TCRdb fed the PCR reads into MiXCR, producing one record per CDR3 protein. The data contain around 770,000 distinct CDR3 sequences, 35% to 55% of them seen just once; the ten biggest clones take up 4.9%. As regards this clonotype: Antigen: not known.

Study-level results: F measure grouped same-batch samples tightly together. A significant reduction in normalized Chao1 diversity was observed in multiple sclerosis patients versus controls.

Sequenced material: blood. This TCR came from a girl aged 10-17 years with multiple sclerosis.

CDR3 in DNA: TGTGCCATCAGCAAAACGGGAGAACCATACAATGAGCAGTTCTTC. It translates to CAISKTGEPYNEQFF. The chain combines TRBV10-3 with TRBJ2-1; tentatively, D is TRBD2 (6 bases). The CDR3 is 15 residues long. Germline V gene lookup returns CDR1 ENHRY and CDR2 SYGVKD. V was pared by 6 bases and J by 4 bases, with 16 bases between.